Here is one T cell receptor (beta chain) with its context. Assay: immunoSEQ multiplex PCR; the TCRdb copy retains only in-frame clones and omits some. The table records 200,000 to 250,000 clones, 92% of them present only once. This specimen belongs to a study of blood T cell repertoires in COVID-19. Germline CDR1 and CDR2: MNHEY and SVGAGI. CDR3 size: 14 residues. V was shortened by 9 bases and J by 5 bases, with 18 bases between the two germline ends. Specimen: peripheral blood. This sequence originates from a young man with acute or convalescent COVID-19. V usage is TRBV6-5 and J usage is TRBJ2-3, with a tentative D call TRBD1 (6 bases). CDR3 DNA: TGTGCCAGTGGGCACAGGGAAGTTCTAGATACGCAGTATTTT. Translating it yields CASGHREVLDTQYF.